This T cell receptor (beta chain) was sequenced during a study of shared clonotypes between healthy human individuals. Points from the study as a whole: Relative to memory subsets, naive subsets generally showed larger estimated richness.

As defined, naive CD8 cells were CD45RO-negative and positively selected for CCR7, with terminally differentiated effector memory CD45RA+ cells excluded. CDR3 length: 15 amino acids. Germline assignment: CDR1 MNHEY and CDR2 SMNVEV (reference sequence). V lost 4 bases to trimming and J lost 2 bases, with 11 bases between them. A remark on this clone: Its antigen is still unknown.

The authors split each subset's genomic DNA evenly across several immunoSEQ plates. TCRdb's copy holds only in-frame clones and misses some; the assay was immunoSEQ multiplex PCR. The sample lists about 680,000 clones, 92% occurring once. The chain links TRBV27 to TRBJ1-4, with D tentatively TRBD1 (6 bases). This clonotype was obtained from a man under 40 in good health. The specimen was naive CD8+ T cells sorted from blood. The CDR3 protein is CASSYWGRTNEKLFF. The CDR3 nucleotides are TGTGCCAGCAGTTATTGGGGGCGGACTAATGAAAAACTGTTTTTT.